Each of the 11 T cell receptor beta chains below was sequenced from the same sample in a study of cytomegalovirus exposure and HLA in healthy donors. A multiplex PCR was run with 60 Vbeta primers and 13 Jbeta primers. The repertoire was sequenced with immunoSEQ multiplex PCR; TCRdb's copy has only in-frame clones and lacks some. This table holds fewer than 40,000 clones, 65% found once. Sample: PBMCs. These receptors came from a man in his fifties or sixties in good health and CMV-seropositive.

This clone was recorded a few times. The rearrangement uses TRBV14 and TRBJ2-1; D may be TRBD2 (5 bases). Germline V gives CDR1 SGHDN, CDR2 FVKESK. V was shortened by 0 bases and J by 14 bases, with 14 bases between the two germline ends. This CDR3 region has 13 residues. CDR3 nucleotide sequence: TGTGCCAGCAGCCAAGATCTTGCGACTAATGAGTTCTTC. It specifies CASSQDLATNEFF.

CDR3 DNA: TGTGCCAGCAGCTTGCTCTACAATGAGCAGTTCTTC. Translated, it gives CASSLLYNEQFF. The chain couples TRBV5-6 to TRBJ2-1, with no clear D. V lost 1 base to trimming and J lost 3 bases, with 2 bases between them. Germline V CDR1 and CDR2: SGHDT, YYEEEE. The length of the CDR3 is 12 residues.

The J gene is TRBJ2-1, the V gene TRBV5-1, with D possibly TRBD2 on 5 matching bases. The CDR3 sequence is 12 residues long. V lost 7 bases, J lost 3 bases, and 8 bases lay in between. Germline CDR1 SGHRS, CDR2 YFSETQ. The CDR3 is CASGRDYNEQFF. The CDR3 region has the DNA TGCGCCAGCGGCCGGGACTACAATGAGCAGTTCTTC.

V gene TRBV7-3 combines with J gene TRBJ1-1; TRBD1 might be the D (5 bases). Germline assignment: CDR1 SGHTA and CDR2 FQGTGA. This CDR3 spans 13 amino acids. Trimming left V 1 base short and J 4 bases short, with 7 bases between. The CDR3 DNA follows: TGTGCCAGCAGCTTAAGGAGGGGCACTGAAGCTTTCTTT. Translating it yields CASSLRRGTEAFF.

In nucleotides, the CDR3 is TGTGCCATCAGTGAACTAGTCAATCAGCCCCAGCATTTT. Its translation is CAISELVNQPQHF. V is TRBV10-3 and J is TRBJ1-5, with D unclear. The length of the CDR3 is 13 residues. The germline V gene encodes CDR1 ENHRY and CDR2 SYGVKD. The V end lost 3 bases, the J end lost 3 bases, and 6 bases lay between the germline ends.

The chain couples TRBV6-1 to TRBJ2-3; weak D call: TRBD2 (5 bases). V lost 4 bases and J 2 bases, leaving 10 bases between the germline ends. Germline assignment: CDR1 MNHNS and CDR2 SASEGT. This CDR3 is 14 amino acids long. The DNA for the CDR3 is TGTGCCAGCAGTGTCGGGGAACACACAGATACGCAGTATTTT. This codes for CASSVGEHTDTQYF.

V gene TRBV6-1 combines with J gene TRBJ2-7, with 9 bases identical to TRBD1. After removal of 5 bases from V and 2 bases from J, the junction contained 4 bases not matched to a gene. Looked up from germline, CDR1 is MNHNS and CDR2 is SASEGT. CDR3 length: 14 amino acids. CDR3 loop: CASSLGQGAYEQYF. CDR3 DNA sequence: TGTGCCAGCAGTCTGGGACAGGGCGCCTACGAGCAGTACTTC.

Turning to this clone: The sample holds other DNA sequences that translate to the same CDR3. This sequence joins TRBV5-6 and TRBJ1-2; D ambiguous. This CDR3 spans 14 amino acids. Germline-derived CDR1 and CDR2 are SGHDT and YYEEEE. The ends were cut back, 4 bases at V and 4 bases at J, with 14 bases in the middle. CDR3 DNA: TGTGCCAGCAGCCTTGACCGAGGAGGCTATGGCTACACCTTC. Protein sequence: CASSLDRGGYGYTF.

This CDR3 reads CASSLTGAETQYF. Written as DNA, the CDR3 is TGTGCCAGCAGCTTAACAGGGGCGGAGACCCAGTACTTC. The rearrangement joins TRBV7-3 to TRBJ2-5, with TRBD1 as a possible D gene (5 bases). Trimming cost V 0 bases and J 5 bases, with 7 bases left between them. Germline V gene lookup returns CDR1 SGHTA and CDR2 FQGTGA. This CDR3 has 13 amino acids.

The chain joins TRBV9 to TRBJ1-2, with 7 bases identical to TRBD1. The CDR3 extends over 15 amino acids. The V segment lost 3 bases and the J segment 1 base; nucleotides outside the gene matches: 6. The germline V gene encodes CDR1 SGDLS and CDR2 YYNGEE. The CDR3 sequence: CASSAGTAFNYGYTF. CDR3 nucleotide sequence: TGTGCCAGCAGCGCCGGGACAGCTTTTAACTATGGCTACACCTTC.

This clone was found a few times. V and J are TRBV10-1 and TRBJ1-5; possible D gene TRBD1, 5 bases. Germline assignment: CDR1 WNHNN and CDR2 SYGVQD (reference sequence). The CDR3 length is 15 residues. Between the trimmed V and J ends, which lost 2 bases and 1 base, there was a span of 9 bases. CDR3 nucleotides: TGCGCCAGCAGTGAGGCACAGGAGAGCAATCAGCCCCAGCATTTT. The encoded protein is CASSEAQESNQPQHF.